What follows are 19 T cell receptor beta chains derived from one specimen sequenced in a study of Tregs in tolerant kidney transplant recipients. Profiled with immunoSEQ multiplex PCR; TCRdb holds only in-frame clones, not every one. This sample contains tens of thousands of clones. The sequences come from CD4+ T cells from blood, collected before the transplant. These receptor sequences come from a human donor who received a combined kidney and bone marrow transplant.

Points on this clone: The read ends 3 residues before the CDR3 terminus; that terminus is restored from the germline J gene. This chain links TRBV7-8 with TRBJ1-1, with 7 bases lining up with TRBD1. V shed 3 bases and J 3 bases; nucleotides not matched to a gene: 1. Germline V gives CDR1 SGHVS, CDR2 FQNEAQ. The CDR3 loop spans 13 amino acids. The part of the CDR3 DNA that was read is TGTGCCAGCAGCTTCGACAGGGACACTGAA. Translating gives CASSFDRDTE. The full CDR3 is CASSFDRDTEAFF.

Comments on this clone: From the germline J gene comes the end of the CDR3, since the read stops 3 residues before it. V and J are TRBV5-1 and TRBJ1-6, with unresolved D. The V gene's germline CDR1 is SGHRS and CDR2 YFSETQ. CDR3 length equals 14 residues. Trimming pared 7 bases from V and 7 bases from J, leaving 15 bases between. The CDR3 sequence is CASSDNPANSPLHF. The CDR3 bases that were read are TGCGCCAGCTCCGACAACCCTGCGAATTCACCC. The full variable domain, completed using reference TRBV5-1 and TRBJ1-6, is KAGVTQTPRYLIKTRGQQVTLSCSPISGHRSVSWYQQTPGQGLQFLFEYFSETQRNKGNFPGRFSGRQFSNSRSEMNVSTLELGDSALYLCASSDNPANSPLHFGNGTRLTVT.

Comment on this clone: The CDR3 end falls 3 residues outside the read, so it is completed with the germline J gene. The rearrangement uses TRBV30 and TRBJ1-6; no reliable D call. CDR3 length: 13 amino acids. CDR1 and CDR2 from the germline V gene are GTSNPN and SVGIG (reference sequence). V lost 5 bases and J 9 bases, leaving 14 bases between the germline ends. The part of the CDR3 DNA that was read is TGTGCCTGGGCGCGGTCGCGGGGTTCACCC. This sequence encodes CAWARSRGSP. The full CDR3 protein is CAWARSRGSPLHF.

The CDR3 sequence is CAWMPGGTGYGYTF. CDR3 bases read: TGTGCCTGGATGCCAGGGGGGACAGGCTATGGC. This sequence joins TRBV30 and TRBJ1-2, with 8 positions matching TRBD1. The read falls 3 residues short of the CDR3 end, and the missing part is taken from the germline J gene. The CDR3 extends over 14 amino acids. The V gene's germline CDR1 is GTSNPN and CDR2 SVGIG (reference sequence). V lost 4 bases to trimming and J lost 4 bases; unmatched junction nucleotides: 8.

The DNA read from the CDR3 is TGTGCCAGTAGTAGGGACAGCTCCTACAATGAG. Translation: CASSRDSSYNE. The CDR3 as a whole reads CASSRDSSYNEQFF. The chain combines TRBV19 with TRBJ2-1; TRBD1 matches 7 bases. Read data end 3 residues before the CDR3 end; the end is taken from the germline J gene. This CDR3 is 14 amino acids long. With V trimmed by 4 bases and J by 0 bases, 0 bases remained unmatched. Germline CDR1 LNHDA, CDR2 SQIVND (reference sequence).

With respect to this clone: The read stops 3 residues short of the end of the CDR3; the missing end is completed from the germline J gene. The chain joins TRBV5-1 to TRBJ1-5, with 9 positions matching TRBD1. Germline loops: CDR1 SGHRS, CDR2 YFSETQ. V was clipped by 4 bases and J by 5 bases; unmatched bases: 7. The CDR3 has 15 residues. The covered CDR3 bases are TGCGCCAGCAGCCTGACAGGGGGTTCGCATCAGCCC. Translated, it gives CASSLTGGSHQP. The CDR3 in full is CASSLTGGSHQPQHF.

Concerning this clone: The sequenced fragment ends 3 residues before the CDR3 boundary, so the rest is inferred from the germline J gene. This chain joins TRBV20-1 and TRBJ2-5; D may be TRBD2 (7 bases). The germline gives CDR1 DFQATT, CDR2 SNEGSKA (reference sequence). Trimming pared 1 base from V and 5 bases from J, leaving 14 bases between. The CDR3 runs to 14 residues. CDR3 region: CSARVGGAGETQYF. Partial CDR3 DNA: TGCAGTGCTAGAGTGGGGGGGGCTGGGGAGACC.

About this clone itself: The CDR3 end lies 3 residues beyond the end of the read and is filled in from the germline J gene. This chain uses TRBV2 with TRBJ2-7, with no clear D. CDR3 length: 11 residues. Germline V gene data show CDR1 as SNHLY and CDR2 as FYNNEI. Between the trimmed V and J ends, which lost 8 bases and 2 bases, there was a span of 7 bases. CDR3 DNA (partial): TGTGCCAGCCAACTTGCCTACGAG. It codes for CASQLAYE. The entire CDR3 sequence reads CASQLAYEQYF. Based on the CDR3 plus reference TRBV2 and TRBJ2-7, the full variable domain is EPEVTQTPSHQVTQMGQEVILRCVPISNHLYFYWYRQILGQKVEFLVSFYNNEISEKSEIFDDQFSVERPDGSNFTLKIRSTKLEDSAMYFCASQLAYEQYFGPGTRLTVT.

About this clone: The read terminates 3 residues before the CDR3 end, so the remaining end is supplied by the germline J gene. The rearrangement joins TRBV18 to TRBJ1-1; D gene uncertain. V gave up 2 bases and J gave up 0 bases, with 16 bases separating them. Germline assignment: CDR1 KGHSH and CDR2 LQKENI. The CDR3 runs to 17 residues. This CDR3 reads CASSPLIAVMVNTEAFF. Incomplete CDR3 DNA: TGTGCCAGCTCACCATTGATTGCGGTTATGGTGAACACTGAA. Filled out from reference TRBV18 and TRBJ1-1, the complete variable domain reads NAGVMQNPRHLVRRRGQEARLRCSPMKGHSHVYWYRQLPEEGLKFMVYLQKENIIDESGMPKERFSAEFPKEGPSILRIQQVVRGDSAAYFCASSPLIAVMVNTEAFFGQGTRLTVV.

Worth noting for this clone: Read data end 3 residues before the CDR3 end; the end is taken from the germline J gene. The chain is built from TRBV10-1 and TRBJ1-5, with a tentative D call TRBD1 (6 bases). V was cut by 2 bases and J by 8 bases, with 13 bases left in between. This CDR3 has 14 amino acids. The germline V gene encodes CDR1 WNHNN and CDR2 SYGVQD (reference sequence). This CDR3 is CASSEKTGLEPQHF. The CDR3 DNA, read in part, is TGCGCCAGCAGTGAGAAAACAGGGTTGGAGCCC.

For this clone: The read gets to within 3 residues of the CDR3 end, and the germline J gene fills in the rest. The gene calls are TRBV19 and TRBJ1-2; possible D gene TRBD1, 5 bases. Germline V gene sequence: CDR1 LNHDA, CDR2 SQIVND (reference sequence). The CDR3 spans 12 residues. V dropped 5 bases and J dropped 5 bases, with 9 bases sitting between them. Partial CDR3 DNA: TGTGCCAGTAGTGGGGGGGGGTATGGC. This codes for CASSGGGYG. The whole CDR3 is CASSGGGYGYTF.

Notes on this clone: The read stops 3 residues short of the end of the CDR3; the missing end is completed from the germline J gene. The V call is TRBV5-1, the J call TRBJ2-2; TRBD2 matches 10 bases. Looked up from germline, CDR1 is SGHRS and CDR2 is YFSETQ. CDR3 size: 15 residues. Trimming at V came to 7 bases and at J to 3 bases, leaving 6 bases not matched to a gene. CDR3 amino acids: CASRIAGGDTGELFF. The sequenced CDR3 bases are TGCGCCAGCCGAATAGCGGGAGGAGACACCGGGGAG.

Details on this clone: The read is 3 residues too short to cover the CDR3 end, so that end is filled in from the germline J gene. The gene calls are TRBV7-2 and TRBJ2-7; 11 nucleotides line up with TRBD2. Germline loops: CDR1 SGHTA, CDR2 FQGNSA. Trimming at V came to 5 bases and at J to 4 bases, leaving 7 bases not matched to a gene. The CDR3 contains 15 residues. CDR3 bases read: TGTGCCAGCAGCCCGCTAGCGGGGGGCGTTTACGAG. Its protein is CASSPLAGGVYE. In full, the CDR3 reads CASSPLAGGVYEQYF.

For this clone: The read ends 3 residues shy of where the CDR3 ends; the end is completed using the germline J gene. The chain joins TRBV7-8 to TRBJ1-5; D may be TRBD1 (6 bases). The CDR3 runs 15 residues. Germline CDR1 SGHVS, CDR2 FQNEAQ. The ends were cut back, 2 bases at V and 7 bases at J, with 15 bases in the middle. The DNA read from the CDR3 is TGTGCCAGCAGCTTACTTGGGGGGGGCGGGCAGCCC. It translates to CASSLLGGGGQP. The CDR3 in full is CASSLLGGGGQPQHF.

With respect to this clone: The read comes to an end 3 residues before the CDR3 does, leaving the germline J gene to fill in the end. J is TRBJ1-5 and V is TRBV19; D gene unclear. The CDR3 spans 12 residues. Looked up from germline, CDR1 is LNHDA and CDR2 is SQIVND (reference sequence). The germline V and J ends were trimmed by 5 bases and 7 bases, with 9 bases remaining between them. The sequenced part of the CDR3 DNA is TGTGCCAGTAGTCGGACTAACCAGCCC. Its translation is CASSRTNQP. The CDR3 in its entirety is CASSRTNQPQHF.

About this clone: The read terminates 3 residues before the CDR3 end, so the remaining end is supplied by the germline J gene. This chain connects TRBV30 to TRBJ1-5; 8 bases map to TRBD1. The trim removed 0 bases at V and 1 base at J, leaving 5 bases unmatched. The CDR3 runs to 16 residues. CDR1 is GTSNPN, CDR2 SVGIG, per germline (reference sequence). The CDR3 bases that were read are TGTGCCTGGAGTGTACAGGGGGTTTTGAGCAATCAGCCC. Translation: CAWSVQGVLSNQP. The entire CDR3 reads CAWSVQGVLSNQPQHF.

A word on this clone: The observed sequence ends 3 residues before the CDR3 terminus, with the missing tail filled in from the germline J gene. The V gene is TRBV20-1, the J gene TRBJ1-4; possibly TRBD1 for D (6 bases). This CDR3 is 13 amino acids long. Germline CDR1 reads DFQATT; CDR2 reads SNEGSKA (reference sequence). The V and J ends lost 3 bases and 7 bases respectively, with 12 bases between them. The CDR3 reads CSARWGPGEKLFF. Incomplete CDR3 DNA: TGCAGTGCTAGGTGGGGGCCTGGTGAAAAA.

According to its frequency, this clone is medium-sized (0.01 to 0.1%). The CDR3 end falls 3 residues outside the read, so it is completed with the germline J gene. The rearrangement joins TRBV14 to TRBJ1-1; D may be TRBD1 (6 bases). The ends were cut back, 2 bases at V and 1 base at J, with 11 bases in the middle. The CDR3 spans 15 residues. Looked up from germline, CDR1 is SGHDN and CDR2 is FVKESK. The CDR3 bases that were read are TGTGCCAGCAGCCAATTTCAGGGGAAGAACACTGAA. Amino acids: CASSQFQGKNTE. The whole CDR3 reads CASSQFQGKNTEAFF.

About this clone itself: Sequencing ends 3 residues short of the CDR3 end; the germline J gene provides the rest. This chain connects TRBV7-8 to TRBJ2-7; TRBD2 matches at 10 bases. V was clipped by 4 bases and J by 0 bases; unmatched bases: 9. CDR3 length: 17 residues. Germline CDR1 SGHVS, CDR2 FQNEAQ. CDR3 DNA (partial): TGTGCCAGCAGCTCCGCACGGACTAGCGGAAGCTCCTACGAG. It specifies CASSSARTSGSSYE. The entire CDR3 protein is CASSSARTSGSSYEQYF.